The 20 T cell receptor beta chains reported below all come from one sample, sequenced in a study of blood T cells in healthy people across ages. With a J-beta primer mix and a sample-barcoded 5' primer, a second PCR ran 7 to 11 cycles. TCRdb re-derived calls from the 5' RACE reads in MiXCR, one entry per CDR3 protein. The table includes roughly 1,800,000 distinct CDR3 sequences, around half detected once. Specimen: blood. These receptors all come from a woman in her 40s in good health.

This clonotype was found a few times. The gene calls are TRBV15 and TRBJ2-3; 8 nucleotides match TRBD1. The germline V gene has CDR1 LNHNV and CDR2 YYDKDF (reference sequence). The CDR3 sequence is 15 residues long. Germline trimming cut 7 bases from V and 3 bases from J; bases unmatched to any gene: 9. Here the CDR3 reads CATTTRTGRTDTQYF. CDR3 DNA sequence: TGTGCCACCACAACCAGGACAGGGAGAACAGATACGCAGTATTTT.

This clonotype was seen only a few times. The junction departs from germline at one end; a sequencing error may be responsible. The chain joins TRBV6-1 to TRBJ2-3; the D gene is possibly TRBD2 (5 bases). This CDR3 has 16 residues. Germline assignment: CDR1 MNHNS and CDR2 SASEGT. This CDR3 reads CASSQADPRYTDTQYF. The CDR3 bases are TGTGCCAGCAGTCAAGCGGACCCTCGTTACACAGATACGCAGTATTTT.

This chain links TRBV2 with TRBJ2-3; D is ambiguous. Trimming took 7 bases from V and 5 from J, leaving 13 bases between them. The germline V gene encodes CDR1 SNHLY and CDR2 FYNNEI. The length of the CDR3 is 13 residues. CDR3 in amino acids: CASNPDRKDTQYF. The CDR3 DNA reads TGTGCCAGCAACCCGGACCGAAAAGATACGCAGTATTTT.

V usage is TRBV5-1 and J usage is TRBJ2-6; 10 positions match TRBD1. Germline CDR1 is SGHRS and CDR2 is YFSETQ. With 4 bases clipped from V and 1 base from J, the junction kept 5 bases outside the gene matches. There are 17 residues in the CDR3. For the CDR3, the DNA is TGCGCCAGCAGCCAGGACAGGGGGTTGTCTGGGGCCAACGTCCTGACTTTC. Translated, it gives CASSQDRGLSGANVLTF.

The chain has TRBV5-1 and TRBJ2-5, with D perhaps being TRBD1 or TRBD2 (6 bases each). Between the trimmed V and J ends, which lost 3 bases and 5 bases, there was a span of 17 bases. This CDR3 has 15 residues. CDR1 is SGHRS and CDR2 is YFSETQ in the germline V gene. The CDR3: CASSSLPGAEETQYF. The CDR3 DNA sequence: TGCGCCAGCAGCTCCCTTCCGGGGGCCGAGGAGACCCAGTACTTC.

The chain carries TRBV5-1 and TRBJ2-3; no reliable D call. The CDR3 consists of 16 residues. The V and J ends lost 3 bases and 1 base respectively, with 15 bases between them. Germline V gene sequence: CDR1 SGHRS, CDR2 YFSETQ. The CDR3 is CASSSRPIVGTDTQYF. DNA of the CDR3: TGCGCCAGCAGCTCCCGGCCGATTGTCGGCACAGATACGCAGTATTTT.

The V call is TRBV11-1, the J call TRBJ1-6; TRBD1 might be the D (5 bases). The V gene's germline CDR1 is SGHAT and CDR2 FQDESV (reference sequence). This CDR3 has 15 residues. The ends were cut back, 3 bases at V and 4 bases at J, with 10 bases in the middle. The CDR3 DNA reads TGTGCCAGCAGCTTTCGAGAGGGGTATAATTCACCCCTCCACTTT. Its protein is CASSFREGYNSPLHF.

The chain carries TRBV5-6 and TRBJ2-7; TRBD2 matches 11 bases. V shed 0 bases and J 0 bases; nucleotides not matched to a gene: 2. The germline V gene encodes CDR1 SGHDT and CDR2 YYEEEE. There are 16 residues in the CDR3. CDR3 in DNA: TGTGCCAGCAGCTTGGGGACTAGCGGGTCCTCCTACGAGCAGTACTTC. The encoded protein is CASSLGTSGSSYEQYF.

This chain links TRBV5-5 with TRBJ2-2; maybe TRBD1 (5 bases). The ends were cut back, 2 bases at V and 2 bases at J, with 7 bases in the middle. CDR1 and CDR2 from the germline V gene are SGHKS and YYEKEE (reference sequence). The CDR3 is 14 amino acids. CDR3 sequence reads: CASSFDSNTGELFF. In nucleotides, the CDR3 is TGTGCCAGCAGCTTCGACAGTAACACCGGGGAGCTGTTTTTT. The full variable domain, in which reference TRBV5-5 and TRBJ2-2 provide the parts outside the CDR3, is DAGVTQSPTHLIKTRGQQVTLRCSPISGHKSVSWYQQVLGQGPQFIFQYYEKEERGRGNFPDRFSARQFPNYSSELNVNALLLGDSALYLCASSFDSNTGELFFGEGSRLTVL.

The chain combines TRBV9 with TRBJ2-1; a weak D match, TRBD2 (5 bases). Trimming stripped 4 bases from V and 8 bases from J, with 16 bases between. The CDR3 length is 14 residues. Germline loops: CDR1 SGDLS, CDR2 YYNGEE. CDR3 region: CASSKTRGLDEQFF. The CDR3 bases are TGTGCCAGCAGCAAGACCCGGGGTCTGGATGAGCAGTTCTTC.

This clonotype was counted between two and nine times. This rearrangement joins TRBV28 to TRBJ2-5; D is ambiguous. The CDR3 length is 13 residues. Germline lookup yields CDR1 MDHEN and CDR2 SYDVKM. Trimming took 3 bases from V and 9 from J, leaving 14 bases between them. CDR3 loop: CASSFGPFEAQYF. In DNA form, the CDR3 reads TGTGCCAGCAGTTTTGGTCCTTTTGAGGCCCAGTACTTC.

CDR3 amino acids: CASSQDTSSYEQYF. The DNA of the CDR3 is TGTGCCAGCAGCCAAGACACGAGCTCCTACGAGCAGTACTTC. The chain couples TRBV27 to TRBJ2-7; D is ambiguous. Germline CDR1 and CDR2: MNHEY and SMNVEV (reference sequence). The CDR3 contains 14 residues. The V end was cut by 6 bases, the J end by 0 bases, with 12 bases between.

The rearrangement joins TRBV9 to TRBJ1-6; D ambiguous. Germline V gives CDR1 SGDLS, CDR2 YYNGEE. This CDR3 is built from 11 residues. With 7 bases removed from V and 9 bases from J, the gap between germline ends came to 8 bases. CDR3 bases: TGTGCCAGCGGGAAGAGTTCACCCCTCCACTTT. The encoded protein is CASGKSSPLHF.

This chain uses TRBV20-1 with TRBJ2-1, with 7 bases that match TRBD2. The V gene's germline CDR1 is DFQATT and CDR2 SNEGSKA (reference sequence). The ends lost 3 bases at V and 3 bases at J; junction bases unmatched: 8. The CDR3 extends over 15 amino acids. The CDR3 DNA reads as TGCAGTGCTAGTTCGGGCGGGGGATTCTACAATGAGCAGTTCTTC. This translates into CSASSGGGFYNEQFF.

This clonotype showed up just a few times. This chain connects TRBV20-1 to TRBJ2-1; tentative D call: TRBD2 (5 bases). The CDR3 length is 13 residues. V lost 1 base, J lost 6 bases, and 10 bases lay in between. Germline V gene lookup returns CDR1 DFQATT and CDR2 SNEGSKA (reference sequence). CDR3 amino acids: CSARGIGGNEQFF. CDR3 DNA: TGCAGTGCTAGAGGTATAGGAGGCAATGAGCAGTTCTTC.

This clonotype was picked up a small number of times. This CDR3 reads CASSQDYNTDTQYF. In DNA, the CDR3 is TGCGCCAGCAGCCAAGACTATAACACAGATACGCAGTATTTT. This sequence joins TRBV4-3 and TRBJ2-3; D is unclear. V was trimmed by 0 bases and J by 2 bases, leaving 6 bases between them. The germline V gene has CDR1 LGHNA and CDR2 YSLEER. There are 14 residues in the CDR3.

The chain links TRBV7-9 to TRBJ2-4; TRBD1 is a possible D gene (6 bases). The DNA end is more similar to TRBJ2-5, so the J call may be wrong. The CDR3 is 15 residues long. Germline V CDR1 and CDR2: SEHNR, FQNEAQ (reference sequence). CDR3 DNA sequence: TGTGCCAGCAGCCAAGGGAACAGGGTTCAAGAGACCCAGTACTTC. Translation: CASSQGNRVQETQYF.

Ten or more counts support this clonotype. The chain uses TRBV4-3 and TRBJ2-5; D uncertain. CDR3 size: 13 residues. Looked up from germline, CDR1 is LGHNA and CDR2 is YSLEER. The germline V and J ends were trimmed by 0 bases and 5 bases, with 7 bases remaining between them. The CDR3 nucleotides are TGCGCCAGCAGCCAAGATATTAGGGAGACCCAGTACTTC. Encoded protein: CASSQDIRETQYF.

This clonotype was found a few times. J is TRBJ2-1 and V is TRBV6-5; maybe TRBD2 (8 bases). The CDR3 is 16 residues long. Trimming pared 4 bases from V and 6 bases from J, leaving 19 bases between. Germline CDR1 MNHEY, CDR2 SVGAGI. CDR3 nucleotide sequence: TGTGCCAGCAGTTTCCCGGGAGGGGGCCCAGGCAATGAGCAGTTCTTC. It is translated as CASSFPGGGPGNEQFF.

There are a few counts of this clonotype. J is TRBJ1-6 and V is TRBV6-4; 9 nucleotides align to TRBD1. Germline V CDR1 and CDR2: MRHNA, SNTAGT. V trimming: 4 bases; J trimming: 4 bases; junction bases outside the gene matches: 8. CDR3 length equals 17 residues. DNA for the CDR3: TGTGCCAGCAGTGCGATCGGAGGGACAGGGTATAATTCACCCCTCCACTTT. This encodes CASSAIGGTGYNSPLHF.